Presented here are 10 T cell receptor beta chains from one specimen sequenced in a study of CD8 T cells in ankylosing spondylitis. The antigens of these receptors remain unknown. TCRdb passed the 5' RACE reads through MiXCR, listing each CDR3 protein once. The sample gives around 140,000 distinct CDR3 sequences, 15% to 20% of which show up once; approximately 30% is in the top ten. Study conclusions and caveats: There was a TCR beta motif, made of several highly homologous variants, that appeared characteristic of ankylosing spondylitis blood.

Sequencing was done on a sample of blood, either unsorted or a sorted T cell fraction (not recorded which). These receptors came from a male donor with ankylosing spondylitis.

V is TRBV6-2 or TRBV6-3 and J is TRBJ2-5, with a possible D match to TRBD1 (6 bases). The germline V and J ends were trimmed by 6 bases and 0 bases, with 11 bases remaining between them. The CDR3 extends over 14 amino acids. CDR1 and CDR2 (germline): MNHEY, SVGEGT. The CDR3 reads CASSRGSNQETQYF. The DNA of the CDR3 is TGTGCCAGCAGCAGGGGATCTAACCAAGAGACCCAGTACTTC.

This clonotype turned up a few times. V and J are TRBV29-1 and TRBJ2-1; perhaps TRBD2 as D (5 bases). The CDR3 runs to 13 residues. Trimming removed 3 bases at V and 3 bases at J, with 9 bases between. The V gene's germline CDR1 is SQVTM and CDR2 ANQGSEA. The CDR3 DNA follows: TGCAGCGTTGAGCGGGCTAACTACAATGAGCAGTTCTTC. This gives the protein CSVERANYNEQFF.

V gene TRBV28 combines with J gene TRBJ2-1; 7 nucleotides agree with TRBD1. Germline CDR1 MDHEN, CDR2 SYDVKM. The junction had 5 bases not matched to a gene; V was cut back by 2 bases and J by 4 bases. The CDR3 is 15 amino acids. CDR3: CASSLSGTVYNEQFF. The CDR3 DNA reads TGTGCCAGCAGTTTAAGTGGGACAGTATACAATGAGCAGTTCTTC.

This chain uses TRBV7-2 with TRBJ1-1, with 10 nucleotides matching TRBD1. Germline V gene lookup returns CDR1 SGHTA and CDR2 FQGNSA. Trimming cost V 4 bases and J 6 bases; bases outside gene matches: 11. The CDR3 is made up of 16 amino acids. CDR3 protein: CASSYGTGVLAPEAFF. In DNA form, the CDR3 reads TGTGCCAGCAGCTACGGGACAGGGGTTCTTGCCCCTGAAGCTTTCTTT.

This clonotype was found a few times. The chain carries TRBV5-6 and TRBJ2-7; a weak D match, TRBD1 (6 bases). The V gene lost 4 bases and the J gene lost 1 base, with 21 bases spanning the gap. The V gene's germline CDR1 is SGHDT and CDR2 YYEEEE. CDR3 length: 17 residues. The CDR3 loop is CASSPQGPDTLSYEQYF. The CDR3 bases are TGTGCCAGCAGCCCCCAGGGGCCGGACACCTTATCCTACGAGCAGTACTTC.

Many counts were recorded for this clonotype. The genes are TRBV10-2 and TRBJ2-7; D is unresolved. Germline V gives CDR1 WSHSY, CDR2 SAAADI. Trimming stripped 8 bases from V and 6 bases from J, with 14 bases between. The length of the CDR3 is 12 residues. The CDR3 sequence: CASGPMRFEQYF. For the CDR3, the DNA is TGCGCCAGCGGACCTATGAGGTTCGAGCAGTACTTC.

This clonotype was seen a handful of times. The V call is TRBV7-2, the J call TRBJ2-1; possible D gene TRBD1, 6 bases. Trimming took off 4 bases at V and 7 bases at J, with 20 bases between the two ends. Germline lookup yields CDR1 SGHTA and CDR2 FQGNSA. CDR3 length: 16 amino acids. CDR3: CASSSHRVGPGNEQFF. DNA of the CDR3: TGTGCCAGCAGCTCACACAGGGTCGGCCCGGGGAATGAGCAGTTCTTC. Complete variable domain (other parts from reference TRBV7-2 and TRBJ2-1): GAGVSQSPSNKVTEKGKDVELRCDPISGHTALYWYRQSLGQGLEFLIYFQGNSAPDKSGLPSDRFSAERTGGSVSTLTIQRTQQEDSAVYLCASSSHRVGPGNEQFFGPGTRLTVL.

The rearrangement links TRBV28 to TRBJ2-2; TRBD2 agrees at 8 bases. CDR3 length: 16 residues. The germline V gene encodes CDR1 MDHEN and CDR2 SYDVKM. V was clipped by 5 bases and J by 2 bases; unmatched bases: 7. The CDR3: CASSPKRGHNTGELFF. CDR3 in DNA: TGTGCCAGCAGTCCTAAGCGGGGGCATAACACCGGGGAGCTGTTTTTT.

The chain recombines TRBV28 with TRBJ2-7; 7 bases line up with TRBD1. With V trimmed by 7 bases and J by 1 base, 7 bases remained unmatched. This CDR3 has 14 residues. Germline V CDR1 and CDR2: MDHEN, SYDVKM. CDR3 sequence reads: CASKDRVGSYEQYF. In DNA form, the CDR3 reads TGTGCCAGCAAAGACAGGGTCGGATCCTACGAGCAGTACTTC.

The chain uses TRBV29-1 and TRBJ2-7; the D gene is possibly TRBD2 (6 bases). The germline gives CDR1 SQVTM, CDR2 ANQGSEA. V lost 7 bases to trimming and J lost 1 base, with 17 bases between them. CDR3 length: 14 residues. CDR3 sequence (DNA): TGCAGCGCCGTACAAACTAGCCAATCCTACGAGCAGTACTTC. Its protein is CSAVQTSQSYEQYF.